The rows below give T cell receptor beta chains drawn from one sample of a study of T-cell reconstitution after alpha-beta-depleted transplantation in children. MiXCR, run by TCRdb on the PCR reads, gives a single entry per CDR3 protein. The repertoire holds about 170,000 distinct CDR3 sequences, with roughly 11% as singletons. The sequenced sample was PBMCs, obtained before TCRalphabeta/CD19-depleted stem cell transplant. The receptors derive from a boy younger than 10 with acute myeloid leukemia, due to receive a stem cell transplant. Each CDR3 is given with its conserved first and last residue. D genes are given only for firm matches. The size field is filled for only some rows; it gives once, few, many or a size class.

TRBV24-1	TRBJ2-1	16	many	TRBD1	CATSDLIPGGGNEQFF	TGTGCCACCAGTGATTTAATCCCAGGGGGCGGAAATGAGCAGTTCTTC
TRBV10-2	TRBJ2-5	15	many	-	CASSESHPIQETQYF	TGCGCCAGCAGTGAGTCCCACCCCATCCAAGAGACCCAGTACTTC
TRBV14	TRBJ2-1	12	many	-	CASSLRTREQFF	TGTGCCAGCAGCCTCCGGACAAGGGAGCAGTTCTTC
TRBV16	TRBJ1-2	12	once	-	CASSRDGYGDTF	TGTGCCAGCAGCCGGGACGGCTATGGCGACACCTTC
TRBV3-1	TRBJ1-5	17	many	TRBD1	CASSPGQGVTGNQPQHF	TGTGCCAGCAGCCCGGGACAGGGCGTAACAGGCAATCAGCCCCAGCATTTT
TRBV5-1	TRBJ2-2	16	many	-	CASSLFWQKNTGELFF	TGCGCCAGCAGCTTGTTTTGGCAGAAGAACACCGGGGAGCTGTTTTTT
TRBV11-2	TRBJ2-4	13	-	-	CASRRLTKNIQYF	TGTGCCAGCAGACGGCTAACCAAAAACATTCAGTACTTC
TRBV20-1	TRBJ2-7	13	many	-	CSASYVTRGEQYF	TGCAGTGCTAGTTACGTCACCCGGGGGGAGCAGTACTTC
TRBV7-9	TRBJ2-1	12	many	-	CASSLDPSEQFF	TGTGCCAGCAGCTTAGATCCCTCAGAGCAGTTCTTC
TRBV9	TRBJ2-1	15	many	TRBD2	CASSVDSGGPTTQFF	TGTGCCAGCAGCGTGGATAGCGGGGGGCCCACGACGCAGTTCTTC
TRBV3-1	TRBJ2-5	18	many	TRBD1	CASSQEGTGRAFQETQYF	TGTGCCAGCAGCCAAGAAGGGACAGGGAGAGCCTTTCAAGAGACCCAGTACTTC
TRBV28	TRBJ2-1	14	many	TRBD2	CATLIAGRRDEQFF	TGTGCCACCCTGATAGCGGGAAGGAGAGATGAGCAGTTCTTC
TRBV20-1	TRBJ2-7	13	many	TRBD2	CSAPGTSSNEQYF	TGCAGTGCTCCCGGGACTAGCTCTAACGAGCAGTACTTC
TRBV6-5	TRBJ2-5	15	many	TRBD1	CASSYRQGFQETQYF	TGTGCCAGCAGTTACAGACAGGGCTTCCAAGAGACCCAGTACTTC
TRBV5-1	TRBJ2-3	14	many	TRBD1	CASSLGDRADTQYF	TGCGCCAGCAGCTTGGGGGACAGGGCGGATACGCAGTATTTT
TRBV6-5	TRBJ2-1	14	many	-	CASSYSRASLDQFF	TGTGCCAGCAGTTACTCGAGGGCTAGCTTGGATCAGTTCTTC
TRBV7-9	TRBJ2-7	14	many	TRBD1	CASSLRQGAHEQYF	TGTGCCAGCAGCCTGCGACAGGGGGCCCACGAGCAGTACTTC
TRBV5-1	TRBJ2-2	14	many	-	CASSMDGDTGELFF	TGCGCCAGCAGCATGGACGGAGACACCGGGGAGCTGTTTTTT
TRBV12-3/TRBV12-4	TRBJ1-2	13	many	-	CASSLVRDYGYTF	TGTGCCAGCAGTTTAGTCAGGGACTATGGCTACACCTTC
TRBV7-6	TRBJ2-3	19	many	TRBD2	CASSLSTRGLAGGEDTQYF	TGTGCCAGCAGCTTATCCACCCGGGGACTAGCGGGGGGGGAAGATACGCAGTATTTT
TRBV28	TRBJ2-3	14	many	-	CASSSSSLTDTQYF	TGTGCCAGCAGTTCCTCTAGCCTCACAGATACGCAGTATTTT
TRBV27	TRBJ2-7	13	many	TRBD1	CASRRDREDEQYF	TGTGCCAGCAGGAGGGACAGGGAAGACGAGCAGTACTTC
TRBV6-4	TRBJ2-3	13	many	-	CASSGGSTDTQYF	TGTGCCAGCAGTGGCGGGAGCACAGATACGCAGTATTTT
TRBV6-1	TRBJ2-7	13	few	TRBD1	CASSEDRGREQYF	TGTGCCAGCAGTGAAGACAGGGGGCGGGAGCAGTACTTC
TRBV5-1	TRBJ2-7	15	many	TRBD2	CASSDPGLAWYEQYF	TGCGCCAGCAGCGATCCGGGACTAGCCTGGTACGAGCAGTACTTC
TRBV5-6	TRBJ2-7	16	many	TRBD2	CASSLVAAGVAYEQYF	TGTGCCAGCAGCTTGGTCGCGGCGGGAGTGGCCTACGAGCAGTACTTC
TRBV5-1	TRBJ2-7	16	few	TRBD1	CASSWGPGGEVDEQYF	TGCGCCAGCAGCTGGGGACCAGGGGGCGAAGTGGACGAGCAGTACTTC
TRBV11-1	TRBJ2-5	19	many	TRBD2	CASSFIISGGPQNQETQYF	TGTGCCAGCAGCTTCATCATTAGCGGGGGGCCACAGAACCAAGAGACCCAGTACTTC
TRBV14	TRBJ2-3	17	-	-	CASSQGLPGSGTDTQYF	TGTGCCAGCAGCCAAGGCTTACCGGGAAGCGGGACAGATACGCAGTATTTT
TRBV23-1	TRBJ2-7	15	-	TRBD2	CASSQSTSGTYEQYF	TGCGCCAGCAGTCAATCGACTAGCGGGACCTACGAGCAGTACTTC
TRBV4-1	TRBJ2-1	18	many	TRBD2	CASSQEEAGLAGVDEQFF	TGCGCCAGCAGCCAAGAGGAGGCCGGACTAGCGGGAGTTGATGAGCAGTTCTTC
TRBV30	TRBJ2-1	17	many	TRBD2	CAWSGGTSGWAYNEQFF	TGTGCCTGGAGTGGCGGGACTAGCGGGTGGGCTTACAATGAGCAGTTCTTC
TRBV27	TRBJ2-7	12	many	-	CASSSSGREEYF	-
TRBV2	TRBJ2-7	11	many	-	CASRDPLEQYF	TGTGCCAGCAGGGACCCACTCGAGCAGTACTTC
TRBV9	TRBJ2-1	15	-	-	CASSVDGLSYNEQFF	TGTGCCAGCAGCGTAGACGGGTTATCCTACAATGAGCAGTTCTTC
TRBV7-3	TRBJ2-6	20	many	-	CASSLTHSVRGGSGANVLTF	TGTGCCAGCAGCTTAACCCATAGCGTCAGGGGTGGCTCTGGGGCCAACGTCCTGACTTTC
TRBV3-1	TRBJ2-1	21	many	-	CASSHHTPRRGGPGSRNEQFF	TGTGCCAGCAGCCACCACACACCGAGAAGGGGAGGCCCGGGGTCTCGCAATGAGCAGTTCTTC
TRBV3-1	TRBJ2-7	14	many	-	CASSGYGNGYEQYF	TGTGCCAGCAGCGGTTACGGGAACGGCTACGAGCAGTACTTC
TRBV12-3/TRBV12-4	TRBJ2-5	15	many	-	CASSLSGDGEMGQYF	TGTGCCAGCAGTTTATCGGGGGATGGAGAGATGGGCCAGTACTTC
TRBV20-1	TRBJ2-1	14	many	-	CSAPGRETGDEQFF	TGCAGTGCCCCCGGACGGGAAACGGGGGATGAGCAGTTCTTC
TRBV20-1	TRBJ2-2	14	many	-	CSARVVGNTGELFF	TGCAGTGCTAGAGTGGTGGGGAACACCGGGGAGCTGTTTTTT
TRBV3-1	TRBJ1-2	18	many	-	CASSRVPGRPNTLYGYTF	TGTGCCAGCAGCCGAGTACCGGGACGGCCTAACACACTGTATGGCTACACCTTC
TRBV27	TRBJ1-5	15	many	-	CASSRSRDTNQPQHF	TGTGCCAGCAGTCGAAGCCGGGACACCAATCAGCCCCAGCATTTT
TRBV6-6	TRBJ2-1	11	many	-	CASVNNNEQFF	TGTGCCAGCGTTAACAACAATGAGCAGTTCTTC
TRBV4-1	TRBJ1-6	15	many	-	CASRLGPQANSPLHF	TGCGCCAGCAGGTTGGGCCCGCAGGCCAATTCACCCCTCCACTTT
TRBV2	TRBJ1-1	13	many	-	CASTFQGNTEAFF	TGTGCCAGCACTTTTCAGGGGAACACTGAAGCTTTCTTT
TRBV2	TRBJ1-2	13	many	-	CAAKGDAVYGYTF	TGTGCCGCTAAGGGGGACGCAGTCTATGGCTACACCTTC
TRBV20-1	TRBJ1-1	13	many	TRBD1	CSATGGLNTEAFF	TGCAGTGCTACAGGGGGCTTGAACACTGAAGCTTTCTTT
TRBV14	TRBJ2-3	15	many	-	CASSPLPGHTDTQYF	TGTGCCAGCAGCCCACTGCCGGGGCATACAGATACGCAGTATTTT
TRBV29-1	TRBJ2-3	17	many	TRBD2	CSSSPPFGREYTDTQYF	TGCAGCTCCTCCCCTCCGTTCGGGCGGGAGTACACAGATACGCAGTATTTT
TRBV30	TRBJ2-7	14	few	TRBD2	CAWRSGSGYYEQYF	TGTGCCTGGAGGAGCGGGAGCGGATACTACGAGCAGTACTTC
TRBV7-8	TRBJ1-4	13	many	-	CASSQTLQEKLFF	TGTGCCAGCAGCCAAACCCTACAGGAAAAACTGTTTTTT